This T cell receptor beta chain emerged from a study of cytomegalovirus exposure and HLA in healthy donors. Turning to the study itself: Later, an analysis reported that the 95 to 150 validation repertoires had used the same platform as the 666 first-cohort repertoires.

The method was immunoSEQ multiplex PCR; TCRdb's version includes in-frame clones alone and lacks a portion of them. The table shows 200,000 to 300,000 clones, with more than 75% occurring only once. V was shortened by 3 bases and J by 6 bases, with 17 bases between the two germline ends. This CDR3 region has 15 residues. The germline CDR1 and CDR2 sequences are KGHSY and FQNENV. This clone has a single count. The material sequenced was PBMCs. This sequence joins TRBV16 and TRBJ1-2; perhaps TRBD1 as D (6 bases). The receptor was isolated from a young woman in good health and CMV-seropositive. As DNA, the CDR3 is TGTGCCAGCAGCCAGGCACCTACAGGGTTAGATGGCTACACCTTC. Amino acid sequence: CASSQAPTGLDGYTF.